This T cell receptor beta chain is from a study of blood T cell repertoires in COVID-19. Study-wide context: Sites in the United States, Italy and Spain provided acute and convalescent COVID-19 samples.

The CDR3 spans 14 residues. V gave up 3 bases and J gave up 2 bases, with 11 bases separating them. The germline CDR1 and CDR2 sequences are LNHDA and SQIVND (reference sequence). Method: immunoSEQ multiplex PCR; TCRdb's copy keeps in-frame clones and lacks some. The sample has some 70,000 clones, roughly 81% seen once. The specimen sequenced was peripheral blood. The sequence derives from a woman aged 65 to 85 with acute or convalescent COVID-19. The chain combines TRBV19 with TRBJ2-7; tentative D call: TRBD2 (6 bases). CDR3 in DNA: TGTGCCAGTAGTATGGGGAGGATAACCTACGAGCAGTACTTC. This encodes CASSMGRITYEQYF.